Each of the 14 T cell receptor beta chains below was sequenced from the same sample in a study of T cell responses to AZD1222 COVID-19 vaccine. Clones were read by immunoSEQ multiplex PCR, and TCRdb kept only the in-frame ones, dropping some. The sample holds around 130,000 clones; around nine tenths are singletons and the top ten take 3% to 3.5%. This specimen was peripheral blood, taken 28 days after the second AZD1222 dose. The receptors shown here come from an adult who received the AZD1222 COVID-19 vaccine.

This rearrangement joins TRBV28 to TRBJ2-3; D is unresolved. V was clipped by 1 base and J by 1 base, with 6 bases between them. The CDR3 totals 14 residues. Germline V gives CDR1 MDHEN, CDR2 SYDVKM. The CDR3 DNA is TGTGCCAGCAGTTTATCGGTTGGCACAGATACGCAGTATTTT. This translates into CASSLSVGTDTQYF.

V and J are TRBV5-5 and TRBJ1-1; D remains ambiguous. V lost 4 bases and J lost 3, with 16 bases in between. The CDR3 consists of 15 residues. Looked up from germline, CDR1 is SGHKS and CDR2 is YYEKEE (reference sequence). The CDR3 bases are TGTGCCAGCAGCCTTCTCGTCGTCAGGTACACTGAAGCTTTCTTT. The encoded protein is CASSLLVVRYTEAFF.

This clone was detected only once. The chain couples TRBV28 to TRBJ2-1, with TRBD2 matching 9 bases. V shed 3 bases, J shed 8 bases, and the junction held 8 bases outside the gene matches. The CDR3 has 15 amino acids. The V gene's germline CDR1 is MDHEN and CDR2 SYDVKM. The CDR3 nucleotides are TGTGCCAGCAGTTTGGGGGGCGGGAGGGCCGATGAGCAGTTCTTC. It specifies CASSLGGGRADEQFF.

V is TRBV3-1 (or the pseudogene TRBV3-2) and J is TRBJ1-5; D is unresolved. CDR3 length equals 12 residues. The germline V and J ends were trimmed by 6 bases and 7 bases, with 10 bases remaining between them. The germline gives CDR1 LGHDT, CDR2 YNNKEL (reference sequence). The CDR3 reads CASSGINQPQHF. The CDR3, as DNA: TGTGCCAGCAGTGGGATCAACCAGCCCCAGCATTTT.

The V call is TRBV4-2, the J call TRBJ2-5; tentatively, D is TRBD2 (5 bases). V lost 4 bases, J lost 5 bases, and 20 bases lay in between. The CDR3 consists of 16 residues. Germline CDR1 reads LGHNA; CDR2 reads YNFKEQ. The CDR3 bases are TGTGCCAGCAGCCCGCTCCTGACTGGGAGACGGGAGACCCAGTACTTC. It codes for CASSPLLTGRRETQYF.

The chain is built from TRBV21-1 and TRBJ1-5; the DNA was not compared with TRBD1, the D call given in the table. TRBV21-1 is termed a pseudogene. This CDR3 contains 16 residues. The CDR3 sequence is CASSARDRGGIQPQHF. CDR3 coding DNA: TGTGCCAGCAGCGCCCGGGACAGGGGAGGGATTCAGCCCCAGCATTTT.

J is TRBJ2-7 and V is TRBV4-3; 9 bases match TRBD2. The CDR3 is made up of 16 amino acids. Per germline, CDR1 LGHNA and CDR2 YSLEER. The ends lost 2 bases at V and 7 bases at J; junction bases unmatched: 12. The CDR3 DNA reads TGCGCCAGCAGCCAAAGGGCTAGCGGGGTTACTGGGGAGCAGTACTTC. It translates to CASSQRASGVTGEQYF.

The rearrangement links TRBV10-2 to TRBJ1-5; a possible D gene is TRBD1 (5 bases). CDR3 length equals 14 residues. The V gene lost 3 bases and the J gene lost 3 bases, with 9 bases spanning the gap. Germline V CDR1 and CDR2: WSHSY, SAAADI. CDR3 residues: CASSDVQDNQPQHF. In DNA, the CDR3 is TGCGCCAGCAGTGACGTACAGGACAATCAGCCCCAGCATTTT.

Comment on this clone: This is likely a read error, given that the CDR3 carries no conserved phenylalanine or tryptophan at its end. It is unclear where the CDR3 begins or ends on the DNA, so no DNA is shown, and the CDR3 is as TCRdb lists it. The CDR3 spells CSVEEGMKAHL. The V gene is TRBV29-1, the J gene TRBJ1-1. The CDR3 is made up of 11 amino acids, end residues included. CDR1 and CDR2 (germline): SQVTM, ANQGSEA.

CDR3 nucleotides: TGTGCCAGCAGTTTTAGCAACAATCAGCCCCAGCATTTT. The encoded protein is CASSFSNNQPQHF. This chain links TRBV28 with TRBJ1-5; unclear D gene. The CDR3 is 13 amino acids. V was trimmed by 3 bases and J by 3 bases, leaving 6 bases between them. The germline CDR1 and CDR2 sequences are MDHEN and SYDVKM.

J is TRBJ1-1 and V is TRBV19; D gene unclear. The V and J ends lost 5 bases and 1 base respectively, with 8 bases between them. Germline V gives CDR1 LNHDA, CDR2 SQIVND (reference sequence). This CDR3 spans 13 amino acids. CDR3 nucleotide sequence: TGTGCCAGTAGTCGACTGGAGAACACTGAAGCTTTCTTT. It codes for CASSRLENTEAFF.

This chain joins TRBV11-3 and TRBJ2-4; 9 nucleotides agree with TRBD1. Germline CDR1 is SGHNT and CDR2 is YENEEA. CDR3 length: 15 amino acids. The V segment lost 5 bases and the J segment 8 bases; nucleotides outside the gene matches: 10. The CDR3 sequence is CASSLTGGPEDIQYF. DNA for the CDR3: TGTGCCAGCAGCCTCACAGGGGGCCCGGAGGACATTCAGTACTTC. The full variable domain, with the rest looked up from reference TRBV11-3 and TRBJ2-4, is EAGVVQSPRYKIIEKKQPVAFWCNPISGHNTLYWYLQNLGQGPELLIRYENEEAVDDSQLPKDRFSAERLKGVDSTLKIQPAELGDSAVYLCASSLTGGPEDIQYFGAGTRLSVL.

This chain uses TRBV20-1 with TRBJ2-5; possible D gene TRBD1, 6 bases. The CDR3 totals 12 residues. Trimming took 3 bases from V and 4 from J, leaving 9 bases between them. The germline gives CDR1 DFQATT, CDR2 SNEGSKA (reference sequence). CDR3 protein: CSASGRGETQYF. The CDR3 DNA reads TGCAGTGCTAGTGGCAGGGGAGAGACCCAGTACTTC.

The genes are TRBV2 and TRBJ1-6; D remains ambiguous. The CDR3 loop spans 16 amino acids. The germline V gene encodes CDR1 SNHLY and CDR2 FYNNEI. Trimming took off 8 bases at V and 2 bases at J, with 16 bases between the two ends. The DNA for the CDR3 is TGTGCCAGCGGGTCGGGCGGCATGGCCTATAATTCACCCCTCCACTTT. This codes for CASGSGGMAYNSPLHF.